This TCR beta chain was documented in a study of blood T cell repertoires in COVID-19. Overall study: The study drew acute and convalescent COVID-19 samples from the United States, Italy and Spain.

In the source study's methods: Estimated nucleated cell counts came from reference gene primer amplification. Clones were sequenced by immunoSEQ multiplex PCR, and TCRdb holds only the in-frame ones, with some missing. That table is the source of V, J and clone size, and D and trimming were worked out from the DNA. The profile shows around 230,000 clones, 83% of them singletons. This CDR3 has 14 amino acids. The V end was cut by 0 bases, the J end by 8 bases, with 8 bases between. Germline lookup yields CDR1 SNHLY and CDR2 FYNNEI. This rearrangement joins TRBV2 to TRBJ1-6; possible D gene TRBD1, 5 bases. The specimen sequenced was peripheral blood. The sequence was collected from a woman aged 40 to 49 with active or convalescent COVID-19. As DNA, the CDR3 is TGTGCCAGCAGTGAAGCCCAGGGTGATTCACCCCTCCACTTT. It is translated as CASSEAQGDSPLHF.